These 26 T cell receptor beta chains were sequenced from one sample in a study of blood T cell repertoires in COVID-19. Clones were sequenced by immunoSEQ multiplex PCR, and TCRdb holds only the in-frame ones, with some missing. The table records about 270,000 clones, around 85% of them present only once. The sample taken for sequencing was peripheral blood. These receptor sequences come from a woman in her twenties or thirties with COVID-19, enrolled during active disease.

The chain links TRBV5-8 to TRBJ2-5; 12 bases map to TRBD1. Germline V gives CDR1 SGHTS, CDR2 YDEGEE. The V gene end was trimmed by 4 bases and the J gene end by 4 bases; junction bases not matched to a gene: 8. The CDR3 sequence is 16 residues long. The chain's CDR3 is CASSGGQGATGETQYF. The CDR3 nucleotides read TGTGCCAGCAGCGGGGGACAGGGGGCTACGGGAGAGACCCAGTACTTC.

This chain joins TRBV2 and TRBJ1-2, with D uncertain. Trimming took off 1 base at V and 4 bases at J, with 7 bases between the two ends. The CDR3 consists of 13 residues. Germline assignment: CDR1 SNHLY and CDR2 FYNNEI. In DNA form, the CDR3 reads TGTGCCAGCAGTGAAGGGGCAGTCTATGGCTACACCTTC. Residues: CASSEGAVYGYTF. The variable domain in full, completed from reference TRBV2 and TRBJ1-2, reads EPEVTQTPSHQVTQMGQEVILRCVPISNHLYFYWYRQILGQKVEFLVSFYNNEISEKSEIFDDQFSVERPDGSNFTLKIRSTKLEDSAMYFCASSEGAVYGYTFGSGTRLTVV.

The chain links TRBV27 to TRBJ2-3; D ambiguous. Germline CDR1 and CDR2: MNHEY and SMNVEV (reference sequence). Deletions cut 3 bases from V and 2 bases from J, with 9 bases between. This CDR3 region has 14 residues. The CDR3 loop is CASSFGAATDTQYF. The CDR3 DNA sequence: TGTGCCAGCAGTTTCGGCGCGGCCACAGATACGCAGTATTTT.

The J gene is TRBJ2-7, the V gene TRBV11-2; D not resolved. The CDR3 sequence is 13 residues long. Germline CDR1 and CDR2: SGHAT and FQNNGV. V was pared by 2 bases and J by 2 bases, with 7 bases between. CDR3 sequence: CASSLSRAYEQYF. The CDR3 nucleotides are TGTGCCAGCAGCTTAAGTAGAGCCTACGAGCAGTACTTC.

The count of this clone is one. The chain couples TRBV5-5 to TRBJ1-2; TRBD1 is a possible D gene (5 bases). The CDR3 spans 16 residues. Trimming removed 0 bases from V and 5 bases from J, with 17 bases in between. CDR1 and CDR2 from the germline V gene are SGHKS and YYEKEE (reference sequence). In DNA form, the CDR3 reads TGTGCCAGCAGCTTGGACGGGGGTGACTCGGGATATGGCTACACCTTC. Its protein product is CASSLDGGDSGYGYTF.

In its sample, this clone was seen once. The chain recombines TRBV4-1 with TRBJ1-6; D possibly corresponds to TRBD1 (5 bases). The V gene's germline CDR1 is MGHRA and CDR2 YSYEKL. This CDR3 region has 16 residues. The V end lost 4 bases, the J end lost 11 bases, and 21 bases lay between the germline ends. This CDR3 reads CASSPQVGGTSTPLHF. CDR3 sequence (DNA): TGCGCCAGCAGCCCCCAGGTGGGGGGAACGTCCACACCCCTCCACTTT.

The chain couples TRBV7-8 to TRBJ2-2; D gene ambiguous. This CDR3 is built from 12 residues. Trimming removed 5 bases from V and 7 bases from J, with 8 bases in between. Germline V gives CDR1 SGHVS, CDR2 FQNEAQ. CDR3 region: CASSGLDGELFF. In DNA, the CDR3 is TGTGCCAGCAGCGGCCTTGACGGGGAGCTGTTTTTT.

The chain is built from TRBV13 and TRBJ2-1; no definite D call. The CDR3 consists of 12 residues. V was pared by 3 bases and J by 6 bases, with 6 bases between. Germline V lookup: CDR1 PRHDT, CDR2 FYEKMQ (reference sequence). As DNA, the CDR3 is TGTGCCAGCAGCTTGGGCAGCAATGAGCAGTTCTTC. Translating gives CASSLGSNEQFF.

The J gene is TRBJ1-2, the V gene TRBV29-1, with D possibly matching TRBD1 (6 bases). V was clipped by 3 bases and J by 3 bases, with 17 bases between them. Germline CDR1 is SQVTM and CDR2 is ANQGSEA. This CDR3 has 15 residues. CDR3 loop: CSVDWVKGVDYGYTF. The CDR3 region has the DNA TGCAGCGTTGATTGGGTAAAGGGGGTAGACTATGGCTACACCTTC. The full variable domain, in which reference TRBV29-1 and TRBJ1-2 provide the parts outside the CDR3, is SAVISQKPSRDICQRGTSLTIQCQVDSQVTMMFWYRQQPGQSLTLIATANQGSEATYESGFVIDKFPISRPNLTFSTLTVSNMSPEDSSIYLCSVDWVKGVDYGYTFGSGTRLTVV.

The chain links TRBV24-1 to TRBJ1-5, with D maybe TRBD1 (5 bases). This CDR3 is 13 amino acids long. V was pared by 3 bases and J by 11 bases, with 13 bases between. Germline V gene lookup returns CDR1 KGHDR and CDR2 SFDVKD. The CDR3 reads CATSDVTERTQHF. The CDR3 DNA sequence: TGTGCCACCAGTGATGTGACAGAGCGAACCCAGCATTTT.

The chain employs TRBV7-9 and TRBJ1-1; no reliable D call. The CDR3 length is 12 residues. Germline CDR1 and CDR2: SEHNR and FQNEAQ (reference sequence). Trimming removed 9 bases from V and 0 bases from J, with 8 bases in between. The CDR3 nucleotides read TGTGCCAGACAGCCATTGAACACTGAAGCTTTCTTT. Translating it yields CARQPLNTEAFF.

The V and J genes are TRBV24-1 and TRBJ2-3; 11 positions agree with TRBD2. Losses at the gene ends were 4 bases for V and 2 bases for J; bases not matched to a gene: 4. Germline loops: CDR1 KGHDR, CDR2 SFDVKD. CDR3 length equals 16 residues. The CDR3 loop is CATSEVAGGPTDTQYF. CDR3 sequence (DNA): TGTGCCACCAGTGAGGTAGCGGGGGGGCCCACAGATACGCAGTATTTT.

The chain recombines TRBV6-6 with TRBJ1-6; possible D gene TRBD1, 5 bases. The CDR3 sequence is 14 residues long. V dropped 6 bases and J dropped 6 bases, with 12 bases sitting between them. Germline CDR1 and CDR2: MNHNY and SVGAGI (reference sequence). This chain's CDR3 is CASSSDTSNSPLHF. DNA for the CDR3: TGTGCCAGCAGCTCGGACACCTCTAATTCACCCCTCCACTTT.

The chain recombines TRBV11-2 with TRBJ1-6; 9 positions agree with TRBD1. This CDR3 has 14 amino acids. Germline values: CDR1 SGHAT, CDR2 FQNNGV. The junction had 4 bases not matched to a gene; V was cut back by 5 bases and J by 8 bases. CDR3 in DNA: TGTGCCAGCAGCCCTGGGACAGGGCATTCACCCCTCCACTTT. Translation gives CASSPGTGHSPLHF. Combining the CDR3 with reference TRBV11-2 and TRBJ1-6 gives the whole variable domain EAGVAQSPRYKIIEKRQSVAFWCNPISGHATLYWYQQILGQGPKLLIQFQNNGVVDDSQLPKDRFSAERLKGVDSTLKIQPAKLEDSAVYLCASSPGTGHSPLHFGNGTRLTVT.

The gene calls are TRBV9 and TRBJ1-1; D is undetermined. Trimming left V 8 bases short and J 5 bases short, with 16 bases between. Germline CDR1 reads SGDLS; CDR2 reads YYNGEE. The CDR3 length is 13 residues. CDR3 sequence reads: CASTFTRRTEAFF. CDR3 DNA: TGTGCCAGTACCTTCACCAGGAGGACTGAAGCTTTCTTT.

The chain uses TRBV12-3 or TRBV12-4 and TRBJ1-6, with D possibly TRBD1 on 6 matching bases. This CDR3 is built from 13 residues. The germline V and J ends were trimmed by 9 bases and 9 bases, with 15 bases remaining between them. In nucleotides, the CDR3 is TGTGCCAGTTCTACAGGGTCCCCTTCACCCCTCCACTTT. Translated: CASSTGSPSPLHF.

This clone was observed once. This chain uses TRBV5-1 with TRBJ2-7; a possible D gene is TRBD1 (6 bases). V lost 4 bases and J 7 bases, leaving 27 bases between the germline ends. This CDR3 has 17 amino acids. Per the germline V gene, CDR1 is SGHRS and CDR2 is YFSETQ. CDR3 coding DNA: TGCGCCAGCAGCCCTACTCTACGGACAGCTATCTACGCAGAGCAGTACTTC. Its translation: CASSPTLRTAIYAEQYF.

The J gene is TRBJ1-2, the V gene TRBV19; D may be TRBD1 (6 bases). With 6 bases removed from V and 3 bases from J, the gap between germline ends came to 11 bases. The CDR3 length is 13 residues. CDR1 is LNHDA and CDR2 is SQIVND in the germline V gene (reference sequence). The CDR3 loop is CASSWQGHYGYTF. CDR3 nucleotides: TGTGCCAGTAGCTGGCAGGGGCACTATGGCTACACCTTC.

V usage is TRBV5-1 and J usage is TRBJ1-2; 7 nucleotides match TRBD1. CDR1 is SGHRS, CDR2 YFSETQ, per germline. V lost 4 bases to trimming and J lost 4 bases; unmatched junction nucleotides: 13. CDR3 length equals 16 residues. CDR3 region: CASSTETGQPIYGYTF. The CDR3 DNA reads TGCGCCAGCAGCACCGAAACGGGACAGCCCATCTATGGCTACACCTTC.

CDR3 bases: TGTGCCAGTAGTATAACAGTGTCCAGAATCTACGAGCAGTACTTC. Its translation: CASSITVSRIYEQYF. V gene TRBV19 combines with J gene TRBJ2-7; D is unclear. Germline V gene sequence: CDR1 LNHDA, CDR2 SQIVND (reference sequence). V shed 2 bases and J shed 3 bases, with 14 bases lying between them. The CDR3 has 15 amino acids.

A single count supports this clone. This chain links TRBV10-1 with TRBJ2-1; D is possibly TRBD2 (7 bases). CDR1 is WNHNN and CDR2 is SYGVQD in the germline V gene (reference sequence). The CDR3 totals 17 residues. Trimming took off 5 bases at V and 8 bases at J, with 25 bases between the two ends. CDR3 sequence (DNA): TGCGCCAGCAGTAGCTCTAGCTCGGGGGGCGCAGTCCATGAGCAGTTCTTC. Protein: CASSSSSSGGAVHEQFF.

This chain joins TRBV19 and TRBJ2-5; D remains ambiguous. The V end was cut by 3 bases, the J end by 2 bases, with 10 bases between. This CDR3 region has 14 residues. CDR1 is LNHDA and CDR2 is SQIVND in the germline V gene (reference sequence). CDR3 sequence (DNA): TGTGCCAGTAGTATGAACTTTTTGCAAGAGACCCAGTACTTC. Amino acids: CASSMNFLQETQYF.

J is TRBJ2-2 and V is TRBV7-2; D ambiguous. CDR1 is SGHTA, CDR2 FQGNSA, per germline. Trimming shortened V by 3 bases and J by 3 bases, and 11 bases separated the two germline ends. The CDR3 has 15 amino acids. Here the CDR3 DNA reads TGTGCCAGCAGCTTCCAGGCTTGGGACACCGGGGAGCTGTTTTTT. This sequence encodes CASSFQAWDTGELFF.

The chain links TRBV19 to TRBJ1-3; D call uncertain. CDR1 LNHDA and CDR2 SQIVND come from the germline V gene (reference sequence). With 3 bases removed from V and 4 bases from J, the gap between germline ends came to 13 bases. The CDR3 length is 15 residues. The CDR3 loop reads CASSIAAMRGNTIYF. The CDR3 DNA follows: TGTGCCAGTAGTATCGCGGCAATGAGGGGAAACACCATATATTTT.

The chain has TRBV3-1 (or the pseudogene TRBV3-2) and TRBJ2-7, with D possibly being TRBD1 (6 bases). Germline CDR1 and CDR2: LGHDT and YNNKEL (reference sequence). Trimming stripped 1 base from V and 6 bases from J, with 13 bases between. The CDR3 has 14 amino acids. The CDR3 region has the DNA TGTGCCAGCAGCCAAGGATGGACCAGGGGCGAGCAGTACTTC. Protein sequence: CASSQGWTRGEQYF.

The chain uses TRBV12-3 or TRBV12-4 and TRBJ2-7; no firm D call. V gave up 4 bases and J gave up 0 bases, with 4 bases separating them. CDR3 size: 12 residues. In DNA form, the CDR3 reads TGTGCCAGCAGTTCTCTCTCCTACGAGCAGTACTTC. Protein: CASSSLSYEQYF.